The 26 T cell receptor beta chains below come from one sample, sequenced in a study of blood T cell repertoires in COVID-19. Here immunoSEQ multiplex PCR was the method, and the copy in TCRdb shows in-frame clones only, minus some. The table records some 160,000 clones, approximately 90% of them present only once. The source material was peripheral blood. These receptor sequences come from a man aged 18 to 35 with COVID-19, enrolled during active disease.

The rearrangement uses TRBV2 and TRBJ2-2; D gene uncertain. The CDR3 runs to 12 residues. Trimming pared 8 bases from V and 4 bases from J, leaving 8 bases between. CDR1 and CDR2 from the germline V gene are SNHLY and FYNNEI. CDR3 in amino acids: CASQRGTGELFF. CDR3 nucleotides: TGTGCCAGCCAGAGAGGCACCGGGGAGCTGTTTTTT.

This chain connects TRBV2 to TRBJ1-1; tentative D call: TRBD1 (6 bases). V lost 5 bases and J lost 1, with 11 bases in between. Looked up from germline, CDR1 is SNHLY and CDR2 is FYNNEI. The CDR3 has 14 residues. The CDR3 is CASSSQGTNTEAFF. The CDR3 DNA is TGTGCCAGCAGTTCCCAGGGGACGAACACTGAAGCTTTCTTT.

The chain recombines TRBV4-2 with TRBJ2-3, with 10 nucleotides matching TRBD1. CDR1 LGHNA and CDR2 YNFKEQ come from the germline V gene. The CDR3 runs 17 residues. Unmatched junction bases numbered 12, after V lost 6 bases and J lost 3 bases. The CDR3 bases are TGTGCCAGCAGTCCGCGCCCCGGGACAGGGGTTACAGATACGCAGTATTTT. Its protein is CASSPRPGTGVTDTQYF.

The rearrangement uses TRBV18 and TRBJ2-2, with a tentative D call TRBD2 (5 bases). Germline values: CDR1 KGHSH, CDR2 LQKENI. This CDR3 is built from 13 residues. Trimming shortened V by 2 bases and J by 8 bases, and 9 bases separated the two germline ends. Written as DNA, the CDR3 is TGTGCCAGCTCACCATTTTTAGCGGGGGAGCTGTTTTTT. Translated: CASSPFLAGELFF. The variable domain in full, completed from reference TRBV18 and TRBJ2-2, reads NAGVMQNPRHLVRRRGQEARLRCSPMKGHSHVYWYRQLPEEGLKFMVYLQKENIIDESGMPKERFSAEFPKEGPSILRIQQVVRGDSAAYFCASSPFLAGELFFGEGSRLTVL.

J is TRBJ2-1 and V is TRBV4-3; D gene unclear. The V and J ends lost 0 bases and 4 bases respectively, with 10 bases between them. Looked up from germline, CDR1 is LGHNA and CDR2 is YSLEER. This CDR3 has 15 amino acids. The DNA for the CDR3 is TGCGCCAGCAGCCAAGATTCGGTGCGGTACAATGAGCAGTTCTTC. Residues: CASSQDSVRYNEQFF.

J is TRBJ2-1 and V is TRBV7-9; D is undetermined. This CDR3 has 13 amino acids. Germline V gene sequence: CDR1 SEHNR, CDR2 FQNEAQ (reference sequence). V was cut by 8 bases and J by 0 bases, with 8 bases left in between. CDR3 sequence (DNA): TGTGCCAGCGGTCTAGACTCCTACAATGAGCAGTTCTTC. It encodes CASGLDSYNEQFF.

The rearrangement links TRBV24-1 to TRBJ1-2; D call uncertain. Germline CDR1 is KGHDR and CDR2 is SFDVKD. The length of the CDR3 is 13 residues. Between the trimmed V and J ends, which lost 7 bases and 7 bases, there was a span of 15 bases. Here the CDR3 reads CATSPGWGGGYTF. For the CDR3, the DNA is TGTGCCACCAGCCCGGGTTGGGGAGGTGGCTACACCTTC.

This clone was counted once. The V gene is TRBV7-9, the J gene TRBJ2-7; 8 positions agree with TRBD1. V dropped 4 bases and J dropped 2; count of bases not matched to a gene: 7. The CDR3 has 15 amino acids. Germline-derived CDR1 and CDR2 are SEHNR and FQNEAQ (reference sequence). CDR3: CASSSRTGRTYEQYF. CDR3 nucleotides: TGTGCCAGCAGCTCTCGGACAGGGAGGACCTACGAGCAGTACTTC.

The rearrangement uses TRBV4-1 and TRBJ2-7; 9 nucleotides agree with TRBD2. After removal of 1 base from V and 6 bases from J, the junction contained 22 bases not matched to a gene. The CDR3 loop spans 20 amino acids. Germline-derived CDR1 and CDR2 are MGHRA and YSYEKL. The CDR3, as DNA: TGCGCCAGCAGCCAAGTCCCCGGAAGCCTGACTAGCGGTCCTGTAAGCGAGCAGTACTTC. Encoded protein: CASSQVPGSLTSGPVSEQYF.

The rearrangement uses TRBV6-2 or TRBV6-3 and TRBJ1-1; weak D call: TRBD1 (6 bases). CDR1 and CDR2 (germline): MNHEY, SVGEGT. V was pared by 4 bases and J by 4 bases, with 19 bases between. The CDR3 spans 16 residues. Here the CDR3 DNA reads TGTGCCAGCAGTTTTGGTCGGGGGGGCGGCGTCACTGAAGCTTTCTTT. Amino acid sequence: CASSFGRGGGVTEAFF.

This clone came up once. V is TRBV7-2 and J is TRBJ1-5; TRBD1 matches 8 bases. CDR1 and CDR2 from the germline V gene are SGHTA and FQGNSA. The CDR3 loop spans 18 amino acids. With V trimmed by 1 base and J by 3 bases, 11 bases remained unmatched. CDR3: CASSLVGLSGGLNQPQHF. The DNA of the CDR3 is TGTGCCAGCAGCTTAGTAGGACTGTCAGGGGGCCTCAATCAGCCCCAGCATTTT.

This clone appeared once. J is TRBJ1-5 and V is TRBV6-6; D perhaps matches TRBD1 (6 bases). This CDR3 has 13 residues. V was trimmed by 6 bases and J by 7 bases, leaving 13 bases between them. CDR1 and CDR2 (germline): MNHNY, SVGAGI (reference sequence). The CDR3 DNA is TGTGCCAGCAGCCAGGGGAGAGTGCAGCCCCAGCATTTT. Encoded protein: CASSQGRVQPQHF.

The rearrangement uses TRBV4-3 and TRBJ1-2; D gene uncertain. The CDR3 has 14 residues. The V gene lost 1 base and the J gene lost 4 bases, with 10 bases spanning the gap. Germline V CDR1 and CDR2: LGHNA, YSLEER. The CDR3 region is CASSQAPGRYGYTF. The CDR3 DNA reads TGCGCCAGCAGCCAAGCGCCCGGTCGCTATGGCTACACCTTC.

This chain connects TRBV21-1 to TRBJ1-5; TRBD1 is the table's D call and was not checked against the DNA. TRBV21-1 is recorded as a pseudogene. CDR3 length: 16 amino acids. CDR3 residues: CASSKARRGPNQPQHF. The CDR3 DNA reads TGTGCCAGCAGCAAAGCCCGCAGGGGGCCTAATCAGCCCCAGCATTTT.

This clone was seen more than once but under ten times. The chain carries TRBV28 and TRBJ1-5; D is possibly TRBD1 (6 bases). CDR1 and CDR2 (germline): MDHEN, SYDVKM. The CDR3 spans 14 residues. V lost 1 base to trimming and J lost 7 bases, with 11 bases between them. CDR3 sequence (DNA): TGTGCCAGCAGTTTATCAGGGGACGGGCAGCCCCAGCATTTT. Translating gives CASSLSGDGQPQHF.

CDR3 in amino acids: CASRFGSDSPTYEQYF. The DNA of the CDR3 is TGTGCCAGCAGATTCGGCTCGGACAGCCCAACCTACGAGCAGTACTTC. The rearrangement joins TRBV5-4 to TRBJ2-7, with D possibly TRBD1 on 6 matching bases. The germline V gene encodes CDR1 SGHNT and CDR2 YYREEE (reference sequence). V was shortened by 5 bases and J by 2 bases, with 20 bases between the two germline ends. The CDR3 has 16 amino acids.

Details on this clone: Sequence at one end of the junction differs from germline and may be a read error. The J gene is TRBJ1-4, the V gene TRBV5-4, with D maybe TRBD1 (6 bases). Germline V CDR1 and CDR2: SGHNT, YYREEE (reference sequence). This CDR3 is 18 amino acids long. CDR3: CASSLGGRESGTNEKLLF. In DNA form, the CDR3 reads TGTGCCAGCAGCTTGGGGGGGCGAGAGTCAGGAACTAATGAAAAACTGCTTTTT. The full variable domain, rest sourced from reference TRBV5-4 and TRBJ1-4, is ETGVTQSPTHLIKTRGQQVTLRCSSQSGHNTVSWYQQALGQGPQFIFQYYREEENGRGNFPPRFSGLQFPNYSSELNVNALELDDSALYLCASSLGGRESGTNEKLLFGSGTQLSVL.

The table lists this clone with a count of one. CDR3 in amino acids: CASSYGLWRVTGELFF. Written as DNA, the CDR3 is TGTGCCAGCAGTTACGGGCTGTGGAGGGTAACCGGGGAGCTGTTTTTT. The chain recombines TRBV6-2 or TRBV6-3 with TRBJ2-2, with a possible D match to TRBD2 (6 bases). The length of the CDR3 is 16 residues. Germline assignment: CDR1 MNHEY and CDR2 SVGEGT. V lost 2 bases to trimming and J lost 5 bases, with 15 bases between them.

This clone is a singleton in its sample. This chain connects TRBV2 to TRBJ2-7, with 8 bases identical to TRBD1. Looked up from germline, CDR1 is SNHLY and CDR2 is FYNNEI. V lost 6 bases, J lost 2 bases, and 12 bases stayed unmatched. The CDR3 loop spans 16 amino acids. The CDR3 loop is CASREYIGTGAYEQYF. CDR3 in DNA: TGTGCCAGCAGAGAGTATATTGGGACAGGAGCCTACGAGCAGTACTTC.

The CDR3 nucleotides read TGTGCCAGCAGCGTATTCAGGGCCGTGAGCTCCTACAATGAGCAGTTCTTC. Translation: CASSVFRAVSSYNEQFF. This chain uses TRBV9 with TRBJ2-1; D possibly corresponds to TRBD1 (5 bases). Trimming stripped 1 base from V and 0 bases from J, with 14 bases between. The CDR3 has 17 residues. Germline V gene sequence: CDR1 SGDLS, CDR2 YYNGEE.

This rearrangement joins TRBV2 to TRBJ2-7; the D gene is possibly TRBD1 (5 bases). This CDR3 is built from 12 residues. Per the germline V gene, CDR1 is SNHLY and CDR2 is FYNNEI. V lost 4 bases to trimming and J lost 8 bases, with 12 bases between them. The CDR3 DNA reads as TGTGCCAGCAGTGGACAGACGGACAAGCAGTACTTC. Translating it yields CASSGQTDKQYF.

V and J are TRBV7-7 and TRBJ2-3; D is possibly TRBD1 (5 bases). The CDR3 has 15 amino acids. Trimming pared 1 base from V and 3 bases from J, leaving 11 bases between. Germline values: CDR1 SSHAT, CDR2 FNYEAQ (reference sequence). The CDR3 protein is CASSLVKGITDTQYF. The CDR3 bases are TGTGCCAGCAGCTTAGTCAAGGGGATAACAGATACGCAGTATTTT.

The V and J genes are TRBV11-2 and TRBJ2-1, with a possible D match to TRBD2 (6 bases). The CDR3 extends over 11 amino acids. Trimming removed 3 bases from V and 15 bases from J, with 12 bases in between. Germline CDR1 reads SGHAT; CDR2 reads FQNNGV. This chain's CDR3 is CASSFSGDSFF. CDR3 in DNA: TGTGCCAGCAGCTTTAGCGGAGACTCGTTCTTC.

This sequence joins TRBV6-5 and TRBJ2-7; a weak D match, TRBD1 (6 bases). The V gene lost 7 bases and the J gene lost 4 bases, with 14 bases spanning the gap. The CDR3 runs to 13 residues. Germline V gives CDR1 MNHEY, CDR2 SVGAGI. CDR3 in amino acids: CASTPRGGYEQYF. The DNA for the CDR3 is TGTGCCAGCACCCCGCGAGGGGGATACGAGCAGTACTTC.

This clone was picked up a small number of times. The chain recombines TRBV21-1 with TRBJ2-7; TRBD2 reflects the table's D call only, with no check against the DNA. TRBV21-1 is a recognized pseudogene. The CDR3 is 17 residues long. CDR3 protein: CASSMGLRSGRTGEQYF. CDR3 bases: TGTGCCAGCAGCATGGGGTTGAGGAGCGGGAGAACGGGGGAGCAGTACTTC.

This chain connects TRBV2 to TRBJ1-3; 7 bases match TRBD1. Germline V gives CDR1 SNHLY, CDR2 FYNNEI. The CDR3 covers 15 residues. The ends lost 5 bases at V and 2 bases at J; junction bases unmatched: 6. The CDR3 protein is CASSFTGATGNTIYF. For the CDR3, the DNA is TGTGCCAGCAGTTTTACAGGGGCCACTGGAAACACCATATATTTT. The whole variable domain, remainder taken from reference TRBV2 and TRBJ1-3, is EPEVTQTPSHQVTQMGQEVILRCVPISNHLYFYWYRQILGQKVEFLVSFYNNEISEKSEIFDDQFSVERPDGSNFTLKIRSTKLEDSAMYFCASSFTGATGNTIYFGEGSWLTVV.